This entry concerns a single T cell receptor (beta chain). The sample is drawn from a study of blood T cell repertoires in COVID-19. Cohort 3 donors were reported recovered after two negative PCRs, clearance, or symptom resolution. Profiling relied on immunoSEQ multiplex PCR, and the TCRdb table lists in-frame clones only, not all of them. The profile covers fewer than 400,000 clones, with around 90% appearing a single time and just under 9% taken by the ten largest. V lost 3 bases and J lost 2, with 17 bases in between. This CDR3 has 16 residues. Germline values: CDR1 LNHNV, CDR2 YYDKDF (reference sequence).

The origin of this receptor is a woman under 30 who had recovered from COVID-19. The chain carries TRBV15 and TRBJ2-7; D is perhaps TRBD2 (7 bases). The sample taken for sequencing was PBMCs or T cells enriched from blood (not recorded which). This CDR3 reads CATSRGGGASTYEQYF. CDR3 sequence (DNA): TGTGCCACCAGCAGGGGAGGGGGAGCGTCCACCTACGAGCAGTACTTC.